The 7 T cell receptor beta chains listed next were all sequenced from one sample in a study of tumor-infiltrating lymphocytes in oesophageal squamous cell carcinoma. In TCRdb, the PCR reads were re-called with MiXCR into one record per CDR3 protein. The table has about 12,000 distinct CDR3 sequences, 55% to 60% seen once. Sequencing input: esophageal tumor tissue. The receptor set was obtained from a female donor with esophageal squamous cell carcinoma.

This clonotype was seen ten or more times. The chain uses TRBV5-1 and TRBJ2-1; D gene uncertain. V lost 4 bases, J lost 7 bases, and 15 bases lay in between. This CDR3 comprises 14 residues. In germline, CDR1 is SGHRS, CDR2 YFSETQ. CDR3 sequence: CASSIGIGWNEQFF. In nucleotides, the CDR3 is TGCGCCAGCAGCATCGGTATAGGTTGGAATGAGCAGTTCTTC.

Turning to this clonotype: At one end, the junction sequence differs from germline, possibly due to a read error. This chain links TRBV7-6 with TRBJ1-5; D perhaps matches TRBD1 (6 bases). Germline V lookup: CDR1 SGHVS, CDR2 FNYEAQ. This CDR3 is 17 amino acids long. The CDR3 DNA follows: TGTGCAAGCAGCTTAGGGGGGTCGAGTGGTAGCAATCAGCCCCAGCATTTT. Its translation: CASSLGGSSGSNQPQHF.

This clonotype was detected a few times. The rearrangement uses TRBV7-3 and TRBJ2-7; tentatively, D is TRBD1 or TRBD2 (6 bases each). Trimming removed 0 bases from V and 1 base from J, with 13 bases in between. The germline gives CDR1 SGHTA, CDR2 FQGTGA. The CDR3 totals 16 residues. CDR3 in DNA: TGTGCCAGCAGCTTAACGGGGGGCTCCCCATCCTACGAGCAGTACTTC. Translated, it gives CASSLTGGSPSYEQYF.

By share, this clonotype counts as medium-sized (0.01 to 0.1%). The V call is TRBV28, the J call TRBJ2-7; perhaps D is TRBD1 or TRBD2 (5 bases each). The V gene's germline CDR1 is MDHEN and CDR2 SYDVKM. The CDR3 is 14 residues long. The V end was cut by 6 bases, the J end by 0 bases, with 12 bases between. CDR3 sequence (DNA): TGTGCCAGCAGCATGGTGGGGGTCTCCTACGAGCAGTACTTC. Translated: CASSMVGVSYEQYF.

DNA of the CDR3: TGTGCCGGGGAGGGGACAGCCCTTTCAGGGGCCAACGTCCTGACTTTC. Its protein is CAGEGTALSGANVLTF. The J gene is TRBJ2-7, the V gene TRBV7-3; the D call may be TRBD1 or TRBD2 (7 bases each). The better agreement between TRBJ2-6 and the DNA end casts doubt on the J call. The CDR3 consists of 16 residues. Germline lookup yields CDR1 SGHTA and CDR2 FQGTGA.

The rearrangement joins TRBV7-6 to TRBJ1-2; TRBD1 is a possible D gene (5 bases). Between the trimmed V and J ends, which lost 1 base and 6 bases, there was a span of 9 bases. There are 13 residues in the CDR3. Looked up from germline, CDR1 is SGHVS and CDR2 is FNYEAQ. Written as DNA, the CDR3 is TGTGCCAGCAGCTTAGGACCGGGGGATGGCTACACCTTC. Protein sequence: CASSLGPGDGYTF.

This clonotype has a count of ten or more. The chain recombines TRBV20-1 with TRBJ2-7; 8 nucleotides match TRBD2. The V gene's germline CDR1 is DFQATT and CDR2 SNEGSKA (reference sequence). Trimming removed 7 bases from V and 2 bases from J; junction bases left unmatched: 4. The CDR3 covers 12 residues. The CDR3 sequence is CSVSGRTYEQYF. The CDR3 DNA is TGCAGTGTGAGCGGGAGAACCTACGAGCAGTACTTC.